This T cell receptor beta chain emerged from a study of tumor-infiltrating lymphocytes in primary liver carcinoma. The CDR3 has 12 amino acids. From germline, CDR1 is MGHRA and CDR2 YSYEKL. Regarding this clonotype: At one end, the junction sequence differs from germline, possibly due to a read error.

Joint extraction of RNA and DNA used about 17-33 mg of bulk tissue that was unsorted. With around 500 ng total RNA as template and a constant-region primer, TCR beta cDNA was made. Libraries for TCR beta were built through three nested multiplex PCR rounds, which together made up a slightly modified ARM-PCR procedure. A C-beta reverse primer and TRBV1-TRBV30 forward primers served in each of the first two PCR rounds, at ten to eleven cycles apiece. MiXCR, applied by TCRdb to the multiplex PCR reads, yields one record per CDR3 protein. The sample includes roughly 32,000 distinct CDR3 sequences, around 80% of them seen just once.

This receptor was identified in a man aged 35-49 years with primary liver carcinoma and hepatitis B virus infection. Material for sequencing was liver tumor tissue from sampling region 5. Regarding subset: tumor region T5, tumor centre. The chain employs TRBV4-1 and TRBJ2-7; tentatively, D is TRBD2 (5 bases). The CDR3 spells CGSSQDSALLYF. The CDR3 DNA follows: TGTGGCAGCAGCCAAGATAGCGCTCTCCTGTACTTT.